Listed here are 3 T cell receptor beta chains from one sample, sequenced in a study of PD-1 blockade in classical Hodgkin lymphoma (dated by TCRdb to the early 2020s). The label giving this sample's time point can be read as: cycle 2 day 1 (C2D1) of nivolumab. Every trial patient had relapsed following autologous stem cell transplantation, and prior brentuximab vedotin exposure was what differed among cohorts A, B and C. The library relied on the immunoSEQ multiplex PCR assay. TCRdb carries this immuneACCESS record with in-frame sequences only. Its versions omit some clonotypes, under half of them owing to an unresolved V gene in the studies checked, with the rest unexplained. The sample table lists 50,000 or so clones, less than 95% of them with a count of one. The ten largest clones add up to roughly a tenth of the sample. The material was peripheral blood mononuclear cells (PBMCs), obtained before the second cycle of nivolumab. The receptors originated from a human donor with classical Hodgkin lymphoma.

The table lists this clone with a count of one. The chain employs TRBV28 and TRBJ2-7; TRBD1 is a possible D gene (6 bases). V was clipped by 2 bases and J by 3 bases, with 11 bases between them. This CDR3 is built from 14 residues. Germline V gene lookup returns CDR1 MDHEN and CDR2 SYDVKM. The CDR3 DNA is TGTGCCAGCAGTTTAAATTCACAGGGCTACGAGCAGTACTTC. Amino acids: CASSLNSQGYEQYF. The whole variable domain, remainder taken from reference TRBV28 and TRBJ2-7, is DVKVTQSSRYLVKRTGEKVFLECVQDMDHENMFWYRQDPGLGLRLIYFSYDVKMKEKGDIPEGYSVSREKKERFSLILESASTNQTSMYLCASSLNSQGYEQYFGPGTRLTVT.

The rearrangement links TRBV6-1 to TRBJ1-3, with a tentative D call TRBD1 (5 bases). The germline gives CDR1 MNHNS, CDR2 SASEGT. This CDR3 comprises 15 residues. V gave up 5 bases and J gave up 0 bases, with 11 bases separating them. This CDR3 is CASSRDSFSGNTIYF. Written as DNA, the CDR3 is TGTGCCAGCAGTCGCGACAGCTTCTCTGGAAACACCATATATTTT.

The genes are TRBV7-9 and TRBJ1-4; 11 bases agree with TRBD1. Germline loops: CDR1 SEHNR, CDR2 FQNEAQ (reference sequence). The CDR3 length is 14 residues. V dropped 5 bases and J dropped 7; count of bases not matched to a gene: 3. The CDR3 reads CASSLDRGLEKLFF. The DNA of the CDR3 is TGTGCCAGCAGCCTGGACAGGGGGCTTGAAAAACTGTTTTTT.